This T cell receptor beta chain was sequenced for a study of lung T cells in sarcoidosis with Löfgren's syndrome. Many counts were recorded for this clonotype. TCRdb analysed the reads with MiXCR anew, one entry per CDR3 protein. The sample includes some 20,000 distinct CDR3 sequences, roughly a fifth of them seen just once. Sequencing was performed on CD4+ T cells from PBMCs. The clonotype originates from a human donor with sarcoidosis (Löfgren's syndrome or another form), or a control subject (not recorded which).

The CDR3 bases are TGTGCCAGCAGTTCCCCGGGACAGGGAGGTTCTGGGGCCAACGTCCTGACTTTC. Encoded protein: CASSSPGQGGSGANVLTF. The genes are TRBV6-1 and TRBJ2-6, with TRBD1 matching over 9 bases. Germline V gives CDR1 MNHNS, CDR2 SASEGT. The CDR3 extends over 18 amino acids. The junction had 9 bases not matched to a gene; V was cut back by 5 bases and J by 1 base.